This section outlines one T cell receptor (beta chain) sequence together with its context. Its antigen remains unknown. PCR primers comprised 60 Vbeta and 13 Jbeta primers. Repertoires were generated with immunoSEQ multiplex PCR, while TCRdb's copy carries only in-frame clones and drops some. The sample lists roughly 120,000 clones; 70% to 80% were seen once. The entry originates in a study of cytomegalovirus exposure and HLA in healthy donors. The wider study: Early release data held tens of millions of unique TCRs from HLA-typed donors.

The germline CDR1 and CDR2 sequences are LGHNA and YSLEER. V lost 0 bases and J lost 7, with 15 bases in between. The CDR3 length is 15 residues. Whole-study results and caveats: Versus the approximately 700-donor mean, an Asian-associated ancestry cluster reportedly showed fewer N-insertions in a later analysis.

Input material: PBMCs. The clonotype comes from a young man in good health and CMV-seropositive. The chain links TRBV4-3 to TRBJ1-2, with D possibly TRBD1 on 6 matching bases. The CDR3 DNA reads as TGCGCCAGCAGCCAAGATCCAGGGGAGTTCAGTGGCTACACCTTC. It yields the protein CASSQDPGEFSGYTF.